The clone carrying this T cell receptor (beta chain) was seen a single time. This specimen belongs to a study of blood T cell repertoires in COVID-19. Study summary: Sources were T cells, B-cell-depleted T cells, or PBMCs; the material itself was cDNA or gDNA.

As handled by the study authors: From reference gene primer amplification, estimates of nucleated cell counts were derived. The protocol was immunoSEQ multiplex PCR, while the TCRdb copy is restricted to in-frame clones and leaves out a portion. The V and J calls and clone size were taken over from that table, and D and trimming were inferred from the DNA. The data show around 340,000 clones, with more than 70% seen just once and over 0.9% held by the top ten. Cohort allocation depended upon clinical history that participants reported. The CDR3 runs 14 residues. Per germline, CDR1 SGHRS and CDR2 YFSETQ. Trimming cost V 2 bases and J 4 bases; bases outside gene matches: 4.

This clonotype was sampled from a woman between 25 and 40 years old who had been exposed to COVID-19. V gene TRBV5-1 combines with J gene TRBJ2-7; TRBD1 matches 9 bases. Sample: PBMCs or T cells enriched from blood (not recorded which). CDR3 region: CASSFRDRVYEQYF. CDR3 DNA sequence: TGCGCCAGCAGCTTCCGGGACAGGGTTTACGAGCAGTACTTC.